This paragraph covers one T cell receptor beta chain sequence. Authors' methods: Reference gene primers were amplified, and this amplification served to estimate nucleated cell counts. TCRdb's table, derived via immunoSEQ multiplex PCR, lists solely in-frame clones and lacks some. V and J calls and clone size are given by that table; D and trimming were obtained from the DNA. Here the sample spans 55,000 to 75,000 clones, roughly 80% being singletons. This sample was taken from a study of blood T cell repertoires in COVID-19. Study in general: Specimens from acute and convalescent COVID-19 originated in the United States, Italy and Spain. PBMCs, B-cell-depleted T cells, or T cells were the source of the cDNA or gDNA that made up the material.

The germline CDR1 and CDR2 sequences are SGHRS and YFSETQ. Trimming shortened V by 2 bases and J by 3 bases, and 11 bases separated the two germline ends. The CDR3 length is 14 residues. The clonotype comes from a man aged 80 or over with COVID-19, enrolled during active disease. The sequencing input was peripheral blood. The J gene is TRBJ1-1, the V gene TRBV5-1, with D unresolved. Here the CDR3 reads CASSLASLDTEAFF. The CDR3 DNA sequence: TGCGCCAGCAGCTTAGCGAGTCTTGACACTGAAGCTTTCTTT.